The TCR beta chain under discussion was sequenced for a study of PD-1 blockade in mismatch repair-deficient tumors (dated by TCRdb to 2016 to 2017). In the study overall: Between September 2013 and late 2016, the trial enrolled approximately 90 consecutive patients with more than nine types of mismatch repair-deficient cancer, all of whom had received prior treatment and were progressing. Deep sequencing of TCR CDR3 regions was used to track tumor-associated T cell clones in peripheral blood of patients responding to PD-1 blockade.

Between the V and J ends, shortened by 4 bases and 7 bases respectively, the junction contains 13 bases. Sequences SGDLS (CDR1) and YYNGEE (CDR2) are obtained from the germline V gene. There are 13 amino acids in the CDR3, from cysteine to phenylalanine inclusive. Of the read, only the CDR3 DNA is kept; its 39 bases are in frame from base 1. Turning to this clone: The target of this receptor is not known. Per-nucleotide qualities are absent, and no much larger clonotype sits a single base away.

Here is what the overall study found, with its caveats: After pembrolizumab, tumor-resident clones, which were often undetectable in blood before treatment, expanded rapidly and then contracted, generally ahead of radiologic responses.

For each enrolled patient, mismatch repair deficiency was established using either polymerase chain reaction or immunohistochemistry. TCR sequencing was performed for a few patients who responded to pembrolizumab therapy. In the phase II trial, pembrolizumab PD-1 blockade was tested prospectively in advanced mismatch repair-deficient cancers, no matter which tissue of origin the cancers came from. Peripheral blood T cell samples were gathered serially, both before PD-1 blockade started and at multiple time points afterward. The timing of each blood sample was reported as weeks after the first dose of pembrolizumab. Receptor amplification or capture employed the immunoSEQ multiplex PCR assay. TCRdb limited this immuneACCESS table to in-frame rearrangements with V and J called. A share of clones is missing; checked studies link under half to unresolved V genes, and the rest is unexplained. The sample table shows tens of thousands of clones, and 65% to 85% are seen once. The top ten constitute 3% to 4% of the sample.

The input for sequencing was PBMCs, taken 6 to 7 weeks after starting pembrolizumab. The chain couples TRBV9 to TRBJ2-3, and perhaps TRBD2 as D gene, on 5 matching bases. The sequence was obtained from an adult with mismatch repair-deficient cancer. The DNA sequence is as follows: TGTGCCAGCAGCCCTCCCGGGGAACATACGCAGTATTTT. It is translated as CASSPPGEHTQYF.